This is a list of T cell receptor beta chains from one sample in a study of blood T cell repertoires in COVID-19. Sequencing used immunoSEQ multiplex PCR; TCRdb keeps in-frame clones, though not all of them. The sample carries some 350,000 clones, about four fifths recorded once. Sequencing was done on a sample of peripheral blood. The receptors derive from a man younger than 45 with active or convalescent COVID-19. Each CDR3 is given with its conserved first and last residue. D genes are given only for firm matches. Only part of the rows carry a size: once, few, many, or a class if the clone is expanded.

J gene,V gene,clone size,D gene,CDR3 protein,CDR3 DNA
TRBJ2-6,TRBV7-6,NA,NA,CASSVQDSGANVLTF,TGTGCCAGCAGCGTCCAGGACTCTGGGGCCAACGTCCTGACTTTC
TRBJ1-5,TRBV6-5,NA,NA,CASSYSPGSSQRQHF,TGTGCCAGCAGTTACTCCCCCGGGAGTTCTCAACGCCAGCATTTT
TRBJ2-5,TRBV5-1,once,TRBD1,CASSPGGQSQETQYF,TGCGCCAGCAGCCCTGGGGGACAGTCCCAAGAGACCCAGTACTTC
TRBJ2-7,TRBV4-3,NA,TRBD1,CASSYRQGHYEQYF,TGCGCCAGCAGCTACCGACAGGGTCACTACGAGCAGTACTTC
TRBJ2-1,TRBV28,NA,NA,CASRDPLVEQFF,TGTGCCAGTAGAGATCCTTTAGTTGAGCAGTTCTTC
TRBJ2-2,TRBV5-1,NA,TRBD2,CASSYQRESGELFF,TGCGCCAGCAGCTACCAGCGGGAGAGCGGGGAGCTGTTTTTT
TRBJ1-1,TRBV29-1,NA,TRBD1,CSVEGSPGGTEAFF,TGCAGCGTTGAGGGATCGCCAGGGGGCACTGAAGCTTTCTTT
TRBJ2-3,TRBV4-3,NA,TRBD2,CASSQAPSGGANTQYF,TGCGCCAGCAGCCAAGCCCCTAGCGGGGGGGCTAATACGCAGTATTTT
TRBJ1-2,TRBV4-2,NA,NA,CASSQDSSVNYGYTF,TGTGCCAGCAGCCAAGATTCTTCTGTCAACTATGGCTACACCTTC
TRBJ1-1,TRBV5-1,NA,NA,CASSPLEVMNTEAFF,TGCGCCAGCAGCCCCCTCGAGGTAATGAACACTGAAGCTTTCTTT
TRBJ1-4,TRBV29-1,NA,TRBD1,CSALRGTDRPTNEKLFF,TGCAGCGCTCTACGCGGGACAGACCGTCCAACTAATGAAAAACTGTTTTTT
TRBJ1-6,TRBV9,once,NA,CASSVDRGVMINSPLHF,TGTGCCAGCAGCGTAGATCGGGGGGTCATGATCAATTCACCCCTCCACTTT
TRBJ1-5,TRBV18,NA,NA,CASSQGQPSNQPQHF,TGTGCCAGCTCACAGGGGCAGCCTAGCAATCAGCCCCAGCATTTT
TRBJ1-6,TRBV25-1,NA,TRBD1,CASSYSRTGPPLHF,TGTGCCAGCAGCTACTCCAGGACAGGCCCACCCCTCCACTTT
TRBJ1-5,TRBV21-1,few,NA,CASSKGRSQHF,TGTGCCAGCAGCAAAGGGAGGTCCCAGCATTTT
TRBJ1-1,TRBV19,NA,TRBD1,CASSVLQGASPEAFF,TGTGCCAGTAGTGTTTTACAGGGGGCCAGCCCTGAAGCTTTCTTT
TRBJ1-4,TRBV6-5,NA,TRBD1,CASSYSYGTGGEKLFF,TGTGCCAGCAGTTACTCTTACGGGACAGGAGGTGAAAAACTGTTTTTT
TRBJ1-5,TRBV28,NA,TRBD1,CASSLVGQTNQPQHF,TGTGCCAGCAGTTTAGTGGGACAGACTAATCAGCCCCAGCATTTT
TRBJ1-6,TRBV3-1/TRBV3-2,NA,NA,CASSLRTGRNSPLHF,TGTGCCAGCAGCCTTCGCACAGGCAGGAATTCACCCCTCCACTTT
TRBJ1-5,TRBV13,NA,NA,CASSLGAGQAQPQHF,TGTGCCAGCAGCTTAGGAGCAGGGCAGGCTCAGCCCCAGCATTTT
TRBJ2-1,TRBV4-3,NA,TRBD1,CASSQVGRTGVYNEQFF,TGCGCCAGCAGCCAAGTCGGCAGGACAGGGGTTTACAATGAGCAGTTCTTC
TRBJ2-6,TRBV9,NA,TRBD2,CASSVDPQAGGPSGANVLTF,TGTGCCAGCAGCGTAGATCCCCAAGCGGGGGGTCCCTCTGGGGCCAACGTCCTGACTTTC
TRBJ2-1,TRBV2,once,NA,CASGRAYEQFF,TGTGCCAGCGGGAGAGCGTATGAGCAGTTCTTC
TRBJ2-5,TRBV12-5,NA,NA,CASGLEETQYF,TGTGCTAGTGGTCTCGAGGAGACCCAGTACTTC
TRBJ2-7,TRBV5-5,once,TRBD1,CASSLQGTGSYEQYF,TGTGCCAGCAGCTTACAAGGGACAGGGTCCTACGAGCAGTACTTC
TRBJ2-3,TRBV28,NA,NA,CASSFRVQGDTQYF,TGTGCCAGCAGTTTCAGGGTACAGGGAGATACGCAGTATTTT
TRBJ1-6,TRBV5-1,NA,TRBD1,CASRLGQDNSPLHF,TGCGCCAGCAGGCTGGGACAGGATAATTCACCCCTCCACTTT
TRBJ2-2,TRBV6-6,NA,TRBD2,CASSPTSGGANVGTGELFF,TGTGCCAGCAGTCCGACTAGCGGGGGGGCAAACGTCGGAACCGGGGAGCTGTTTTTT
TRBJ1-1,TRBV19,few,NA,CASSIDGVVTGNTEAFF,TGTGCCAGTAGTATAGATGGGGTCGTGACAGGTAACACTGAAGCTTTCTTT
TRBJ1-4,TRBV13,NA,TRBD1,CASSLGPGQTTNEKLFF,TGTGCCAGCAGCCTTGGACCGGGACAGACAACTAATGAAAAACTGTTTTTT
TRBJ1-2,TRBV9,few,TRBD1,CASSVRDRGNYGYTF,TGTGCCAGCAGCGTCCGGGACAGGGGCAACTATGGCTACACCTTC
TRBJ2-7,TRBV3-1/TRBV3-2,NA,TRBD1,CASSPWDRTYEQYF,TGTGCCAGCAGCCCATGGGACAGAACCTACGAGCAGTACTTC
TRBJ1-1,TRBV18,NA,TRBD1,CASSPPDRAYTEAFF,TGTGCCAGCTCACCACCGGACAGGGCCTACACTGAAGCTTTCTTT
TRBJ1-2,TRBV4-1,NA,NA,CASSQDQGLDYGYTF,TGCGCCAGCAGCCAAGATCAGGGCCTAGACTATGGCTACACCTTC
TRBJ1-4,TRBV3-1/TRBV3-2,NA,TRBD1,CASSQARDRGKLFF,TGTGCCAGCAGCCAAGCGCGTGACAGGGGAAAACTGTTTTTT
TRBJ1-2,TRBV2,few,NA,CASSEWGRANYGYTF,TGTGCCAGCAGTGAATGGGGCAGAGCTAACTATGGCTACACCTTC
TRBJ2-6,TRBV18,NA,TRBD2,CASSPTSGGLSGANVLTF,TGTGCCAGCTCCCCGACTAGCGGGGGGTTGTCTGGGGCCAACGTCCTGACTTTC
TRBJ1-5,TRBV3-1/TRBV3-2,many,NA,CASSQGGPLPGQPQHF,TGTGCCAGCAGCCAAGGGGGGCCTCTCCCGGGGCAGCCCCAGCATTTT
TRBJ2-7,TRBV30,NA,NA,CAWGNSYEQYF,TGTGCCTGGGGTAATAGCTACGAGCAGTACTTC
TRBJ1-2,TRBV11-2,NA,NA,CASSLAEGGDYGYTF,TGTGCCAGCAGCTTAGCCGAGGGTGGCGACTATGGCTACACCTTC
TRBJ1-2,TRBV4-1,NA,TRBD1,CASSQVGTGGSYGYTF,TGCGCCAGCAGCCAAGTGGGGACAGGGGGGAGCTATGGCTACACCTTC
TRBJ2-2,TRBV11-3,NA,NA,CASSPGLSRAGELFF,TGTGCCAGCAGCCCGGGCCTAAGCAGGGCCGGGGAGCTGTTTTTT